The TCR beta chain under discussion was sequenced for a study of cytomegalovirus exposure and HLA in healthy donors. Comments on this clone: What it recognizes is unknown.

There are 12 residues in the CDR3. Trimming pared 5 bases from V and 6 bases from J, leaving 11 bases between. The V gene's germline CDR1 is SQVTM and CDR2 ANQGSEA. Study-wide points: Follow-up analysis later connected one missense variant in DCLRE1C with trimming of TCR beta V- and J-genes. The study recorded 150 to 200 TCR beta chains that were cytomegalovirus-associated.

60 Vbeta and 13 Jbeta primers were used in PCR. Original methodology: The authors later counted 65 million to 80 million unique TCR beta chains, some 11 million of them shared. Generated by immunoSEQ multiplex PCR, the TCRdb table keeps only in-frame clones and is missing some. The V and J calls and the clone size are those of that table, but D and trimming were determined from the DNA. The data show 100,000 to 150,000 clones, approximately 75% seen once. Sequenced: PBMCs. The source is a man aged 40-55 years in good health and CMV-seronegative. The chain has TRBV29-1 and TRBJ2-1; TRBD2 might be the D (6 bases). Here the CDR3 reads CSVWGVRNEQFF. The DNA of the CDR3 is TGCAGCGTTTGGGGGGTCCGCAATGAGCAGTTCTTC.